This TCR beta chain was recorded in a study of OX40 agonist ivuxolimab in advanced cancers. Study findings and constraints: Some of the lowest clonal expansion was seen in partial responders at 0.1-3.0 mg/kg.

TCRdb's copy holds only in-frame clones and misses some; the assay was immunoSEQ multiplex PCR. The sample records around 68,000 clones, 70% to 90% being singletons. As concerns this clone: The antigen remains undetermined.

CDR1 is MNHEY, CDR2 SVGAGI, per germline. The germline V and J ends were trimmed by 2 bases and 2 bases, with 8 bases remaining between them. The CDR3 is made up of 14 amino acids. The sequence derives from an adult with an advanced solid tumor such as melanoma, head and neck, liver or kidney cancer. The chain carries TRBV6-5 and TRBJ2-3; D perhaps matches TRBD2 (5 bases). Sequences were derived from CD4+ or CD8+ T cells sorted from blood, sampled in a trial of the OX40 agonist ivuxolimab. The CDR3 here is CASSYGSDTDTQYF. CDR3 nucleotides: TGTGCCAGCAGTTACGGTAGCGACACAGATACGCAGTATTTT.